This is a list of T cell receptor beta chains from one sample in a study of radiotherapy plus CTLA-4 blockade in lung cancer. The assay was immunoSEQ multiplex PCR, and TCRdb's table has in-frame clones only and misses some. The repertoire holds roughly 90,000 clones, with about four fifths as singletons. The starting material was peripheral blood, obtained from a patient treated with radiotherapy plus ipilimumab. These receptors were taken from a human donor with non-small cell lung cancer that progressed on radiotherapy plus ipilimumab. Each CDR3 is given with its conserved first and last residue. The D gene is left open where the match is weak. Not every row has a clone size; where given, it reads once, few, many or a size class.

NA	NA	TRBV7-9	TRBJ1-2	CASSFIDYGYTF	TGTGCCAGCAGCTTCATAGATTATGGCTACACCTTC
NA	NA	TRBV11-2	TRBJ1-1	CASSLVATEAFF	TGTGCCAGCAGCTTAGTTGCCACTGAAGCTTTCTTT
NA	few	TRBV19	TRBJ2-1	CASTKYRLSSYNEQFF	TGTGCCAGTACCAAATACAGGCTGAGCTCCTACAATGAGCAGTTCTTC
NA	few	TRBV7-3	TRBJ1-1	CASSSSLDTEAFF	TGTGCCAGCAGCTCCTCATTGGACACTGAAGCTTTCTTT
NA	NA	TRBV2	TRBJ2-1	CASSVSSSRQFF	TGTGCCAGCAGTGTTAGTTCTAGCCGTCAGTTCTTC
TRBD1	NA	TRBV7-9	TRBJ1-1	CASSLARQGNTEAFF	TGTGCCAGCAGCTTAGCCCGACAGGGGAACACTGAAGCTTTCTTT
NA	once	TRBV5-1	TRBJ1-2	CASTPGGTNYGYTF	TGCGCCAGCACCCCGGGTGGCACAAACTATGGCTACACCTTC
TRBD2	once	TRBV15	TRBJ2-1	CATSRGATGTSVGYNEQFF	TGTGCCACCAGCAGAGGCGCGACCGGGACTAGCGTGGGTTACAATGAGCAGTTCTTC
TRBD2	NA	TRBV27	TRBJ2-5	CASSYSGRARRETQYF	TGTGCCAGCAGTTATAGCGGGAGGGCCCGGAGAGAGACCCAGTACTTC
NA	NA	TRBV7-2	TRBJ1-5	CASSFTDYSNQPQHF	TGTGCCAGCAGCTTTACAGATTATAGCAATCAGCCCCAGCATTTT
TRBD1	NA	TRBV5-1	TRBJ2-1	CASSSDRAVNEQFF	TGCGCCAGCAGCTCCGACAGGGCGGTCAATGAGCAGTTCTTC
TRBD2	NA	TRBV9	TRBJ2-1	CASSIIAGSYNEQFF	TGTGCCAGCAGCATTATAGCGGGCTCCTACAATGAGCAGTTCTTC
TRBD1	NA	TRBV5-1	TRBJ2-5	CASSPGTGAETQYF	TGCGCCAGCAGCCCAGGGACAGGCGCAGAGACCCAGTACTTC
TRBD1	NA	TRBV6-5	TRBJ1-2	CASNTGTDYGYTF	TGTGCCAGCAACACCGGGACAGACTATGGCTACACCTTC
NA	NA	TRBV18	TRBJ1-1	CASSPAGNTEAFF	TGTGCCAGCTCACCAGCGGGGAACACTGAAGCTTTCTTT
NA	NA	TRBV18	TRBJ1-4	CASSPDSPATNEKLFF	TGTGCCAGCTCACCGGACAGTCCAGCAACTAATGAAAAACTGTTTTTT
NA	NA	TRBV28	TRBJ1-3	CASSFIERNTIYF	TGTGCCAGCAGTTTTATTGAAAGAAACACCATATATTTT